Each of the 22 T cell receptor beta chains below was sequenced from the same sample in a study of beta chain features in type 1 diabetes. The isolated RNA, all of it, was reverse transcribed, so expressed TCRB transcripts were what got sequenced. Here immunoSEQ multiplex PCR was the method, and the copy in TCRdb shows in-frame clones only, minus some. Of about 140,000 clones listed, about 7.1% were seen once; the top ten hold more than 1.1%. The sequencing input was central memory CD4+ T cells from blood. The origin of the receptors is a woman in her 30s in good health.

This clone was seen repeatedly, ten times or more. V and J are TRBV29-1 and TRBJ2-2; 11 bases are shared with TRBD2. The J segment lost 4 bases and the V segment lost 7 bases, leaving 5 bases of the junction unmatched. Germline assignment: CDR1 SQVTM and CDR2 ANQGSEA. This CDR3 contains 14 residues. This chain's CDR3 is CSAGTSGGTGELFF. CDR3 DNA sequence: TGCAGCGCTGGGACTAGCGGAGGCACCGGGGAGCTGTTTTTT.

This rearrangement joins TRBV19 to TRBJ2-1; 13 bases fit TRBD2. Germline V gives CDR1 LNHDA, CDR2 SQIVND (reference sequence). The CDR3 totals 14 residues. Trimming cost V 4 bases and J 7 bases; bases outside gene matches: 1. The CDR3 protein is CASSTTSGRNEQFF. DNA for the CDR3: TGTGCCAGTAGTACGACTAGCGGGAGGAATGAGCAGTTCTTC.

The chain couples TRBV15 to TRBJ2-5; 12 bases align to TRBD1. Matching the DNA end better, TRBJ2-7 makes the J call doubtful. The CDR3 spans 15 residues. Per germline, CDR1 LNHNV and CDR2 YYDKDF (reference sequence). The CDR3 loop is CATSRAGQGAYEQYF. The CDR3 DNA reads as TGTGCCACCAGCAGAGCGGGACAGGGGGCTTACGAGCAGTACTTC.

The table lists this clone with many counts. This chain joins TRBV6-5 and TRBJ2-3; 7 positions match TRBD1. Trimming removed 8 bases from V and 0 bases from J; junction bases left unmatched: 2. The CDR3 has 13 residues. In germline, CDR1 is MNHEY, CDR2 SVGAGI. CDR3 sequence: CASGDRSTDTQYF. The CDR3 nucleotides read TGTGCCAGCGGGGACAGAAGCACAGATACGCAGTATTTT.

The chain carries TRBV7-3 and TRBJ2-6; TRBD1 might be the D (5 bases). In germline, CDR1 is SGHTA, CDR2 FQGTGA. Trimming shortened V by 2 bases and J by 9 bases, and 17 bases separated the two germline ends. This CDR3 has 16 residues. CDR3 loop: CASSLSPGQGINVLTF. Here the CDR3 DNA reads TGTGCCAGCAGCTTATCTCCCGGACAAGGCATCAACGTCCTGACTTTC. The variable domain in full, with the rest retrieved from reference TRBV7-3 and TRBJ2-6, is GAGVSQTPSNKVTEKGKYVELRCDPISGHTALYWYRQSLGQGPEFLIYFQGTGAADDSGLPNDRFFAVRPEGSVSTLKIQRTERGDSAVYLCASSLSPGQGINVLTFGAGSRLTVL.

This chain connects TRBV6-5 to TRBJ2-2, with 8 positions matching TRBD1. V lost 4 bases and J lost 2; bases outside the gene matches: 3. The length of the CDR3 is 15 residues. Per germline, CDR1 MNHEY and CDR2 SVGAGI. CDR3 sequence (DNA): TGTGCCAGCAGTTCGGACAGGGCTAACACCGGGGAGCTGTTTTTT. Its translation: CASSSDRANTGELFF.

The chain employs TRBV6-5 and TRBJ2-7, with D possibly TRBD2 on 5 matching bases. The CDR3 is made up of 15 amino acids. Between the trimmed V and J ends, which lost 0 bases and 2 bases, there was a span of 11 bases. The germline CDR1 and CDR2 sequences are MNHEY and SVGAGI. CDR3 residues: CASSYSNAEAYEQYF. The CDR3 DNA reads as TGTGCCAGCAGTTACTCGAACGCGGAGGCCTACGAGCAGTACTTC.

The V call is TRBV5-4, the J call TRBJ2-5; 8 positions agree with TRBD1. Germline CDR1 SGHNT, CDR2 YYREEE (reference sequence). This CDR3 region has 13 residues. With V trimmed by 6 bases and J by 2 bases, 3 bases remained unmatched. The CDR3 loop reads CASTGQGQETQYF. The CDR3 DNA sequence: TGTGCCAGCACCGGACAGGGTCAAGAGACCCAGTACTTC.

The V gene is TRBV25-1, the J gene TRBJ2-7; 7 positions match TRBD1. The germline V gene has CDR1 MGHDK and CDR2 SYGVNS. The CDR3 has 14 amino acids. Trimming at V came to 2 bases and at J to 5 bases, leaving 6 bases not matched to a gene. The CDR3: CASSELGGGHEQYF. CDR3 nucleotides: TGTGCCAGCAGTGAACTAGGGGGCGGGCACGAGCAGTACTTC.

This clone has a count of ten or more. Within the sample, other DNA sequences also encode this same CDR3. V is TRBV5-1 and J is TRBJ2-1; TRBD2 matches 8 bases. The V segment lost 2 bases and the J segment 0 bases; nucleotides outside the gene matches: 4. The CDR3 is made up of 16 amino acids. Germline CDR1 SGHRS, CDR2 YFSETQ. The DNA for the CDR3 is TGCGCCAGCAGCTTAATCAGCGGGAGCTCCTACAATGAGCAGTTCTTC. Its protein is CASSLISGSSYNEQFF.

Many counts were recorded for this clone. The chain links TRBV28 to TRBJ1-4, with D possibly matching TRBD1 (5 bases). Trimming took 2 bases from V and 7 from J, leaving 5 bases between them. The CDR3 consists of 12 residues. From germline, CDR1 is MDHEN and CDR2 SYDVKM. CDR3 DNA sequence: TGTGCCAGCAGTTTAAGGGGTGAAAAACTGTTTTTT. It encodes CASSLRGEKLFF.

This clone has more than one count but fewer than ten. CDR3 region: CASRPVIQETQYF. The CDR3 coding sequence is TGCGCCAGCAGGCCAGTGATACAAGAGACCCAGTACTTC. The V and J genes are TRBV5-1 and TRBJ2-5; D gene unclear. This CDR3 contains 13 residues. Germline V gives CDR1 SGHRS, CDR2 YFSETQ. V lost 5 bases, J lost 2 bases, and 10 bases lay in between. The full variable domain, completed using reference TRBV5-1 and TRBJ2-5, is KAGVTQTPRYLIKTRGQQVTLSCSPISGHRSVSWYQQTPGQGLQFLFEYFSETQRNKGNFPGRFSGRQFSNSRSEMNVSTLELGDSALYLCASRPVIQETQYFGPGTRLLVL.

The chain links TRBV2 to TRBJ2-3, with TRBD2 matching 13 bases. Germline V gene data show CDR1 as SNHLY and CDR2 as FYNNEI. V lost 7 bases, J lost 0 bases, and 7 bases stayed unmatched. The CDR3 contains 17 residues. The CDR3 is CASITGTSGASTDTQYF. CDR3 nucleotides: TGTGCCAGCATCACCGGGACTAGCGGGGCTAGCACAGATACGCAGTATTTT.

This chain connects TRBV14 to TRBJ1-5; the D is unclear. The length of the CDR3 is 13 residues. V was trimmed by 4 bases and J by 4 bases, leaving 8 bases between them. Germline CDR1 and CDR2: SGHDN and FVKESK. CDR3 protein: CASSRGLNQPQHF. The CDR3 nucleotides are TGTGCCAGCAGCCGAGGTCTTAATCAGCCCCAGCATTTT.

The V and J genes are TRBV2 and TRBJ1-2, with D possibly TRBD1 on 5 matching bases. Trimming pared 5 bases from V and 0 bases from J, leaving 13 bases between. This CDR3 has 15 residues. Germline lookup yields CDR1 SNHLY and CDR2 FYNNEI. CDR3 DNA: TGTGCCAGCAGTAACGGGGGGACGGCTAACTATGGCTACACCTTC. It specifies CASSNGGTANYGYTF.

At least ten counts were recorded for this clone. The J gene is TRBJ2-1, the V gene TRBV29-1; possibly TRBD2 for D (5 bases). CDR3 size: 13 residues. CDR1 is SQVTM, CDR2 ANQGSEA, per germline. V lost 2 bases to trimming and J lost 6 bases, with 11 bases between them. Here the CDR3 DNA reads TGCAGCGTTGAACCCGACTATGTCAATGAGCAGTTCTTC. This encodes CSVEPDYVNEQFF.

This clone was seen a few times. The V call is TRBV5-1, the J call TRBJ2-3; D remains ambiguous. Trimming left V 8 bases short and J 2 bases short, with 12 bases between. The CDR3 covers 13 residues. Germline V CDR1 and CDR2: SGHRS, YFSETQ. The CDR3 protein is CASNSVYTDTQYF. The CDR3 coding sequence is TGCGCCAGTAACTCCGTGTACACAGATACGCAGTATTTT.

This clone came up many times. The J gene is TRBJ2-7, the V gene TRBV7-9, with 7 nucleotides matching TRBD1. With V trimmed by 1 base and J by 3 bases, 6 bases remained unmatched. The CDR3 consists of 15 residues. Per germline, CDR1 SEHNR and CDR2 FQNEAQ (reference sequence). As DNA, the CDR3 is TGTGCCAGCAGCTTAGGCATGGGACAGATCTACGAGCAGTACTTC. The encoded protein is CASSLGMGQIYEQYF.

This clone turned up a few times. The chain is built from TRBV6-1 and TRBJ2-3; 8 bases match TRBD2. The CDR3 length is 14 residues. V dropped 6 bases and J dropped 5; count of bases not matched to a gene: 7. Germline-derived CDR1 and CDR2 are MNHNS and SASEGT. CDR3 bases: TGTGCCAGCAGAGTAGCGGGGTCGGGAGATACGCAGTATTTT. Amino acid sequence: CASRVAGSGDTQYF.

The CDR3 region is CASSLGQERQETQYF. The CDR3 coding sequence is TGTGCCAGCAGCTTAGGACAGGAGAGACAAGAGACCCAGTACTTC. This chain connects TRBV2 to TRBJ2-5; 7 bases match TRBD1. The ends lost 6 bases at V and 2 bases at J; junction bases unmatched: 9. Germline V gene sequence: CDR1 SNHLY, CDR2 FYNNEI. The CDR3 sequence is 15 residues long.

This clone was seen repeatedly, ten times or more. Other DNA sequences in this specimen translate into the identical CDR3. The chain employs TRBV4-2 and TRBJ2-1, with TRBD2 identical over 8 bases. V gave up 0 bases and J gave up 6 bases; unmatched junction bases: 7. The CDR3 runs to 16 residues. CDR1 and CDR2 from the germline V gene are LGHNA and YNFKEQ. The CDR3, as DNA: TGTGCCAGCAGCCAAGATCTGGCGGGAGGTCGCAATGAGCAGTTCTTC. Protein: CASSQDLAGGRNEQFF.

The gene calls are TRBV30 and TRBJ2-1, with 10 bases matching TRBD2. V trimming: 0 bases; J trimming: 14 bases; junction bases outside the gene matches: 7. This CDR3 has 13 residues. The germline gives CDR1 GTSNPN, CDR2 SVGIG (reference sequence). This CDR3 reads CAWSVGAGGGEFF. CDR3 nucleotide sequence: TGTGCCTGGAGTGTAGGAGCGGGAGGGGGCGAGTTCTTC.